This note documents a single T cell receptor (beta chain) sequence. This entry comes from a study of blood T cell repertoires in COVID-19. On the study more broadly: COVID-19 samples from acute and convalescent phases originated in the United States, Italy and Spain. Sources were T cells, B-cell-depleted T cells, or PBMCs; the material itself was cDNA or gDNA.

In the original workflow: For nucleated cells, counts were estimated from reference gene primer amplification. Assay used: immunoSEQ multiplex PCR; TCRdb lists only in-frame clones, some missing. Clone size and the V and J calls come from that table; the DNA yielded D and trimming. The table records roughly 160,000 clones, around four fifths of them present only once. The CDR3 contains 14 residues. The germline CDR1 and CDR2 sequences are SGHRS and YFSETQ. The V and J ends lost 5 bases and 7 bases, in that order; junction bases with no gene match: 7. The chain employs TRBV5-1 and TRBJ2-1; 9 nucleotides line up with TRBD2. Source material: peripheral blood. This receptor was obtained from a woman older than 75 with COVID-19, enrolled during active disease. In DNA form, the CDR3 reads TGCGCCAGCAGAATGGCGGGGGGGCCGAATGAGCAGTTCTTC. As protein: CASRMAGGPNEQFF.